This TCR beta chain was found in a study of T cell responses to AZD1222 COVID-19 vaccine. The repertoire was sequenced with immunoSEQ multiplex PCR; TCRdb's copy has only in-frame clones and lacks some. The profile shows around 110,000 clones, approximately 90% of them singletons. This CDR3 has 11 residues. From germline, CDR1 is LGHDT and CDR2 YNNKEL (reference sequence). Trimming left V 3 bases short and J 8 bases short, with 7 bases between. Sequenced material: peripheral blood, taken 28 days after the second AZD1222 dose. The TCR comes from an adult who received the AZD1222 COVID-19 vaccine. The chain uses TRBV3-1 (or the pseudogene TRBV3-2) and TRBJ1-2, with D unresolved. CDR3 loop: CASSQGPGYTF. The CDR3 nucleotides read TGTGCCAGCAGCCAGGGCCCAGGCTACACCTTC.